This record looks at one T cell receptor (beta chain) sequence and its context. The sample's treatment: randomized to nivolumab then ipilimumab (arm A) or the reverse (arm B). These data belong to a study of sequential checkpoint blockade in melanoma. Profiled with immunoSEQ multiplex PCR; TCRdb holds only in-frame clones, not every one. The sample carries about 40,000 clones, 80% to 90% recorded once. The CDR3 loop spans 15 amino acids. V lost 7 bases to trimming and J lost 2 bases, with 18 bases between them. Germline CDR1 MDHEN, CDR2 SYDVKM. The receptor's source is a human donor with melanoma. The V gene is TRBV28, the J gene TRBJ2-7, with D possibly TRBD2 on 5 matching bases. The sample consisted of CD8+ T cells sorted from blood (inferred from file names), taken from a patient given nivolumab and ipilimumab in sequence. The CDR3 sequence is CASTKGQDLAYEQYF. The CDR3 coding sequence is TGTGCCAGCACTAAAGGGCAGGACTTAGCCTACGAGCAGTACTTC.